Shown below are 25 T cell receptor beta chains from a single sample sequenced in a study of beta chain features in type 1 diabetes. Overall study results and limits: Among patients with Type 1 diabetes, TCRB CDR3s were moderately but significantly shorter in every one of the four CD4+ subsets.

The antigens for these receptors are not known. Expressed TCRB transcripts got sequenced, as all isolated RNA was reverse transcribed. Profiled with immunoSEQ multiplex PCR; TCRdb holds only in-frame clones, not every one. The sample lists 500,000 to 850,000 clones, roughly an eighth occurring once. Sequenced sample: naive CD4+ T cells from blood. The receptors shown here come from a man aged 18 to 30 with type 1 diabetes.

The V gene is TRBV7-2, the J gene TRBJ1-4; a weak D match, TRBD1 (5 bases). V lost 7 bases to trimming and J lost 8 bases, with 17 bases between them. Germline V gives CDR1 SGHTA, CDR2 FQGNSA. The CDR3 runs to 14 residues. CDR3 loop: CASTWGRAGEKLFF. The CDR3 nucleotides read TGTGCCAGCACCTGGGGCAGGGCCGGGGAAAAACTGTTTTTT.

This chain joins TRBV29-1 and TRBJ2-5; D ambiguous. The DNA end favors TRBJ2-7, so the J call may be wrong. The CDR3 has 12 amino acids. Germline V lookup: CDR1 SQVTM, CDR2 ANQGSEA. The CDR3 region has the DNA TGCAGCGTTCGACAAACCCTCTACGAGCAGTACTTC. It yields the protein CSVRQTLYEQYF.

The CDR3 DNA is TGTGCCAGCAGCTTATTTTCTACGGGGAGGGACTTGCGGCAGTTCTTC. Translated: CASSLFSTGRDLRQFF. This chain joins TRBV7-2 and TRBJ2-1; 7 nucleotides agree with TRBD2. The CDR3 consists of 16 residues. CDR1 and CDR2 from the germline V gene are SGHTA and FQGNSA. The V segment lost 2 bases and the J segment 12 bases; nucleotides outside the gene matches: 16.

The CDR3 loop reads CASRSGAQPQHF. DNA for the CDR3: TGTGCCAGCAGATCGGGGGCTCAGCCCCAGCATTTT. The rearrangement links TRBV6-5 to TRBJ1-5, with D possibly matching TRBD1 (6 bases). The CDR3 contains 12 residues. V lost 6 bases to trimming and J lost 6 bases, with 9 bases between them. Per germline, CDR1 MNHEY and CDR2 SVGAGI.

The V call is TRBV4-2, the J call TRBJ1-5, with a tentative D call TRBD1 (5 bases). Germline V gene data show CDR1 as LGHNA and CDR2 as YNFKEQ. V was pared by 4 bases and J by 8 bases, with 15 bases between. CDR3 length equals 14 residues. CDR3 nucleotides: TGTGCCAGCAGCCCGGCACAGGTTGGGGAGCCCCAGCATTTT. Translation: CASSPAQVGEPQHF.

Of note for this clone: Other DNA variants within this sample encode the same CDR3. The gene calls are TRBV5-6 and TRBJ1-5; no firm D call. The CDR3 consists of 13 residues. Germline values: CDR1 SGHDT, CDR2 YYEEEE. V was shortened by 3 bases and J by 7 bases, with 11 bases between the two germline ends. The CDR3 here is CASSWEGGQPQHF. The CDR3 nucleotides read TGTGCCAGCAGCTGGGAGGGTGGACAGCCCCAGCATTTT.

The sample holds a few counts of this clone. The chain employs TRBV6-5 and TRBJ2-7, with D perhaps matching TRBD2 (6 bases). The V end lost 2 bases, the J end lost 2 bases, and 13 bases lay between the germline ends. The CDR3 consists of 15 residues. CDR1 MNHEY and CDR2 SVGAGI come from the germline V gene. The CDR3 here is CASSYHGGKAYEQYF. In DNA, the CDR3 is TGTGCCAGCAGTTACCACGGGGGAAAGGCCTACGAGCAGTACTTC.

This clone was seen a handful of times. This chain uses TRBV30 with TRBJ2-7; TRBD2 aligns across 10 bases. CDR1 is GTSNPN, CDR2 SVGIG, per germline (reference sequence). The trim removed 1 base at V and 9 bases at J, leaving 6 bases unmatched. This CDR3 contains 13 residues. The CDR3 region has the DNA TGTGCCTGGAGTGCGCGACTAGCGGGTTCGCAGTACTTC. This codes for CAWSARLAGSQYF.

In its sample, this clone was seen a few times. The gene calls are TRBV29-1 and TRBJ2-2; 10 nucleotides match TRBD1. The CDR3 totals 14 residues. The V and J ends lost 6 bases and 3 bases, in that order; junction bases with no gene match: 4. The germline CDR1 and CDR2 sequences are SQVTM and ANQGSEA. The CDR3 sequence: CSVGGQGYTGELFF. The CDR3, as DNA: TGCAGCGTGGGGGGACAGGGGTACACCGGGGAGCTGTTTTTT.

This clone turned up a few times. The V and J genes are TRBV30 and TRBJ1-1; D gene unclear. Germline V gene sequence: CDR1 GTSNPN, CDR2 SVGIG (reference sequence). The CDR3 has 15 amino acids. V lost 2 bases and J lost 1, with 14 bases in between. CDR3 in DNA: TGTGCCTGGAGTCATCTAGTGAGAGAGAACACTGAAGCTTTCTTT. Protein product: CAWSHLVRENTEAFF.

This clone was counted between two and nine times. The chain has TRBV27 and TRBJ1-2; D perhaps matches TRBD1 (5 bases). The germline V gene has CDR1 MNHEY and CDR2 SMNVEV (reference sequence). There are 14 residues in the CDR3. The V and J ends lost 3 bases and 3 bases respectively, with 11 bases between them. CDR3 DNA: TGTGCCAGCAGTTTTCGAGGGGTGGACTATGGCTACACCTTC. Protein product: CASSFRGVDYGYTF.

This clone turned up a few times. The rearrangement uses TRBV11-2 and TRBJ2-1, with D perhaps matching TRBD1 or TRBD2 (5 bases each). The CDR3 has 18 amino acids. Deletions cut 2 bases from V and 1 base from J, with 18 bases between. Germline lookup yields CDR1 SGHAT and CDR2 FQNNGV. The CDR3 loop is CASSLITPGPKSYNEQFF. The CDR3 DNA reads as TGTGCCAGCAGCTTAATTACCCCGGGGCCGAAGTCCTACAATGAGCAGTTCTTC.

A few counts support this clone. CDR3 residues: CSVGRQGTYNEQFF. The CDR3 region has the DNA TGCAGCGTTGGAAGACAGGGTACCTACAATGAGCAGTTCTTC. The genes are TRBV29-1 and TRBJ2-1, with TRBD1 matching over 7 bases. The CDR3 runs to 14 residues. Unmatched junction bases numbered 5, after V lost 4 bases and J lost 2 bases. Germline loops: CDR1 SQVTM, CDR2 ANQGSEA.

This clone was counted only a few times. The genes are TRBV21-1 and TRBJ2-2; the table assigns TRBD2, which was not confirmed against the DNA. TRBV21-1 is termed a pseudogene. The CDR3 has 17 amino acids. In nucleotides, the CDR3 is TGTGCCAGGATGATTTGCCTTAGCGAATTGAACACCGGGGAGCTGTTTTTT. This translates into CARMICLSELNTGELFF.

In this sample, this clone turned up a few times. The chain combines TRBV7-9 with TRBJ1-1; the D gene is possibly TRBD1 (5 bases). V lost 1 base, J lost 11 bases, and 11 bases lay in between. CDR3 length: 12 residues. Germline loops: CDR1 SEHNR, CDR2 FQNEAQ (reference sequence). The CDR3 reads CASSLVGGEAFF. The CDR3 DNA reads TGTGCCAGCAGCTTAGTAGGAGGGGAGGCTTTCTTT. Variable domain in full (rest from reference TRBV7-9 and TRBJ1-1): DTGVSQNPRHKITKRGQNVTFRCDPISEHNRLYWYRQTLGQGPEFLTYFQNEAQLEKSRLLSDRFSAERPKGSFSTLEIQRTEQGDSAMYLCASSLVGGEAFFGQGTRLTVV.

This sequence joins TRBV21-1 and TRBJ1-5; the table's D call, TRBD1, has no DNA check behind it. TRBV21-1 is reported as a pseudogene. CDR3 length: 15 residues. The CDR3 here is CASSKSDRGNQPQHF. The CDR3 region has the DNA TGTGCCAGCAGCAAATCCGACAGGGGGAATCAGCCCCAGCATTTT.

This rearrangement joins TRBV29-1 to TRBJ1-1; D possibly corresponds to TRBD1 (5 bases). This CDR3 has 10 amino acids. Germline V gene lookup returns CDR1 SQVTM and CDR2 ANQGSEA. Between the trimmed V and J ends, which lost 7 bases and 5 bases, there was a span of 8 bases. CDR3 residues: CSARDTEAFF. The CDR3, as DNA: TGCAGCGCCAGGGATACTGAAGCTTTCTTT.

The chain links TRBV7-9 to TRBJ1-2; D uncertain. The V end was cut by 1 base, the J end by 4 bases, with 10 bases between. The germline V gene has CDR1 SEHNR and CDR2 FQNEAQ (reference sequence). The CDR3 length is 14 residues. The CDR3 bases are TGTGCCAGCAGCTTAGAGGTCACGGCCTATGGCTACACCTTC. Encoded protein: CASSLEVTAYGYTF.

This clone occurred a few times. The chain carries TRBV10-3 and TRBJ2-4, with 10 nucleotides matching TRBD2. V was clipped by 3 bases and J by 0 bases; unmatched bases: 14. The CDR3 has 20 residues. Germline CDR1 reads ENHRY; CDR2 reads SYGVKD. In DNA form, the CDR3 reads TGTGCCATCAGTGACTATAGCGGGGGGACGCAAGGGCTAGCCAAAAACATTCAGTACTTC. Protein product: CAISDYSGGTQGLAKNIQYF.

Turning to this clone: Different DNA sequences within this sample yield the same CDR3. This chain joins TRBV7-2 and TRBJ2-3; D not resolved. The CDR3 totals 14 residues. The V gene lost 0 bases and the J gene lost 3 bases, with 7 bases spanning the gap. The germline CDR1 and CDR2 sequences are SGHTA and FQGNSA. The CDR3 DNA reads as TGTGCCAGCAGCTTAGCGGGTGGGACAGATACGCAGTATTTT. Translating gives CASSLAGGTDTQYF.

This rearrangement joins TRBV4-3 to TRBJ2-6; TRBD1 is a possible D gene (5 bases). The CDR3 loop spans 20 amino acids. The germline V gene encodes CDR1 LGHNA and CDR2 YSLEER. The germline V and J ends were trimmed by 0 bases and 0 bases, with 18 bases remaining between them. Here the CDR3 DNA reads TGCGCCAGCAGCCAAGATCTCTTCCAGGGATTTAACTCTGGGGCCAACGTCCTGACTTTC. Translated, it gives CASSQDLFQGFNSGANVLTF.

There are a few counts of this clone. CDR3: CASSGQTYNEQFF. CDR3 in DNA: TGTGCCAGCAGTGGGCAGACCTACAATGAGCAGTTCTTC. The rearrangement uses TRBV6-1 and TRBJ2-1, with D uncertain. Trimming took off 4 bases at V and 2 bases at J, with 6 bases between the two ends. The CDR3 runs 13 residues. In germline, CDR1 is MNHNS, CDR2 SASEGT.

The chain joins TRBV19 to TRBJ1-5; 9 bases map to TRBD1. V dropped 9 bases and J dropped 0; count of bases not matched to a gene: 6. The CDR3 has 15 residues. Per germline, CDR1 LNHDA and CDR2 SQIVND (reference sequence). In DNA, the CDR3 is TGTGCCAGCCGCCACAGGGGGCTTAGCAATCAGCCCCAGCATTTT. Its translation: CASRHRGLSNQPQHF.

V is TRBV5-6 and J is TRBJ2-1, with TRBD1 identical over 9 bases. V gave up 4 bases and J gave up 8 bases; unmatched junction bases: 10. CDR3 length: 15 amino acids. From germline, CDR1 is SGHDT and CDR2 YYEEEE. This CDR3 reads CASSIPGQGLDEQFF. CDR3 nucleotides: TGTGCCAGCAGCATTCCGGGACAGGGCTTGGATGAGCAGTTCTTC.

This clone was seen a handful of times. Other DNA variants within this sample encode the same CDR3. The V and J genes are TRBV7-2 and TRBJ1-2; the match to TRBD1 covers 8 bases. The CDR3 is 13 residues long. Germline CDR1 is SGHTA and CDR2 is FQGNSA. J lost 7 bases, V lost 0 bases, and 1 base had no gene match. CDR3 region: CASSLADRGGYTF. The CDR3 DNA sequence: TGTGCCAGCAGCTTAGCCGACAGGGGTGGCTACACCTTC. Full variable domain (rest looked up from reference TRBV7-2 and TRBJ1-2): GAGVSQSPSNKVTEKGKDVELRCDPISGHTALYWYRQSLGQGLEFLIYFQGNSAPDKSGLPSDRFSAERTGGSVSTLTIQRTQQEDSAVYLCASSLADRGGYTFGSGTRLTVV.